This T cell receptor beta chain is drawn from a study of long-term antiretroviral therapy in people with HIV. A v3.0 immunoSEQ assay was performed at survey level. Profiling relied on immunoSEQ multiplex PCR, and the TCRdb table lists in-frame clones only, not all of them. The data show 20,000 to 25,000 clones, with approximately 76% seen just once and over 9% held by the top ten. CDR3 size: 13 residues. Germline CDR1 GTSNPN, CDR2 SVGIG (reference sequence). Trimming pared 6 bases from V and 0 bases from J, leaving 9 bases between. The source material was unsorted PBMCs, sampled roughly 21 months before starting antiretroviral therapy. The sequence was obtained from a woman in her thirties or forties with HIV. J is TRBJ2-1 and V is TRBV30; TRBD1 is a possible D gene (6 bases). The CDR3: CACDRSSYNEQFF. The CDR3 DNA reads TGTGCCTGTGACAGGAGCTCCTACAATGAGCAGTTCTTC.